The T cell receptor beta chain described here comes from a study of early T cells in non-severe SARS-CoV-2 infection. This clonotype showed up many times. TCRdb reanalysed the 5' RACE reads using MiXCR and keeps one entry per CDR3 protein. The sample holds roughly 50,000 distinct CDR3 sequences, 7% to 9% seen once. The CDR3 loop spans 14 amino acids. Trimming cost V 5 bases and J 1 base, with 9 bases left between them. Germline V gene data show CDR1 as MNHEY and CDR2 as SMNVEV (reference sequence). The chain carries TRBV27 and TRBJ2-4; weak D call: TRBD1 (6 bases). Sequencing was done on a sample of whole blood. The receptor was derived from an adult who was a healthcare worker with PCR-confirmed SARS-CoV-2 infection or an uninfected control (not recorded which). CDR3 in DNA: TGTGCCAGCAGTGACAGGACCGCCAAAAACATTCAGTACTTC. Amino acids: CASSDRTAKNIQYF.